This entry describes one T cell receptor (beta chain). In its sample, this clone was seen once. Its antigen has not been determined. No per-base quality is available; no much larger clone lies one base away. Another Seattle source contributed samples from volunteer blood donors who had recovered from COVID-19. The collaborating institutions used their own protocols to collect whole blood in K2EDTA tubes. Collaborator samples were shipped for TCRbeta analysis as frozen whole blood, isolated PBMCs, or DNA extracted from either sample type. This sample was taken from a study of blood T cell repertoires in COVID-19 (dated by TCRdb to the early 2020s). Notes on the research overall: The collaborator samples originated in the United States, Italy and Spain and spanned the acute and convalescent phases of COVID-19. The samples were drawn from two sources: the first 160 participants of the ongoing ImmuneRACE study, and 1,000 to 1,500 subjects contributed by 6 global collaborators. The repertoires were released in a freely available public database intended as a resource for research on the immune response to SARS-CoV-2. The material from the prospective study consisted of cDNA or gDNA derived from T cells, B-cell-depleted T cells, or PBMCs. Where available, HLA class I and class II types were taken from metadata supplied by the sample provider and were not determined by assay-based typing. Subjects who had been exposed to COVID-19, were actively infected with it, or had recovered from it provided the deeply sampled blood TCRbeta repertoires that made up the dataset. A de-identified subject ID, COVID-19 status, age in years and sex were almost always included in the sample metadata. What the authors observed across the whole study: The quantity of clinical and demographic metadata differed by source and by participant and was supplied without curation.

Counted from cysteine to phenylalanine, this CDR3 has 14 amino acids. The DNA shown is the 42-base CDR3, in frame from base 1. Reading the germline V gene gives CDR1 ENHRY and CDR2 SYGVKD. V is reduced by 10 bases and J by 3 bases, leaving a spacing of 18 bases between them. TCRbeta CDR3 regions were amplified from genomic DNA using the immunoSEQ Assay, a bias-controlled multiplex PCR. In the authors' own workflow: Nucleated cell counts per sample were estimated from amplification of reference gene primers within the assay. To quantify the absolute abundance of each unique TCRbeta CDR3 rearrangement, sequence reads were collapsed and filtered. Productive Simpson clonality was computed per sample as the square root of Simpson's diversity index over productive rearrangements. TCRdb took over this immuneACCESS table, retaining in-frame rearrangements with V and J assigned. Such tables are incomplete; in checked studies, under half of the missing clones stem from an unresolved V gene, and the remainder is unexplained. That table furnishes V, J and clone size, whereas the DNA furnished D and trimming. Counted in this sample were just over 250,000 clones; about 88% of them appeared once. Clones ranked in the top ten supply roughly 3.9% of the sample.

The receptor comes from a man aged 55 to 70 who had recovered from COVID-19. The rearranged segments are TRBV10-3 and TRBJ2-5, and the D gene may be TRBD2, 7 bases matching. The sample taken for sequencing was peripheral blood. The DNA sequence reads TGTGCCACGGGTGGGGGGGCGGCAGAAGAGACCCAGTACTTC. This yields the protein CATGGGAAEETQYF.